A single sample is the source of the 19 T cell receptor beta chains below, sequenced in a study of blood T cell repertoires in COVID-19. TCRdb's table, derived via immunoSEQ multiplex PCR, lists solely in-frame clones and lacks some. Here the sample spans 230,000 or so clones, 80% to 90% being singletons. Material for sequencing was peripheral blood. The receptors originated from a man aged 40-49 years who had recovered from COVID-19.

The chain carries TRBV10-3 and TRBJ1-2; the match to TRBD1 covers 10 bases. The J segment lost 3 bases and the V segment lost 4 bases, leaving 5 bases of the junction unmatched. CDR1 and CDR2 (germline): ENHRY, SYGVKD. The CDR3 spans 15 residues. CDR3 in DNA: TGTGCCATCAGTGGAAGGGACAGGGGCGACTATGGCTACACCTTC. Encoded protein: CAISGRDRGDYGYTF.

The chain employs TRBV10-1 and TRBJ2-7; 11 bases fit TRBD2. CDR1 and CDR2 from the germline V gene are WNHNN and SYGVQD (reference sequence). CDR3 length: 14 residues. V lost 2 bases and J lost 3; bases outside the gene matches: 0. DNA for the CDR3: TGCGCCAGCAGTGAGGGGACTAGCGGCTACGAGCAGTACTTC. This gives the protein CASSEGTSGYEQYF.

This clone appeared a few times. The gene calls are TRBV27 and TRBJ1-1; D ambiguous. The CDR3 contains 15 residues. The V and J ends lost 2 bases and 1 base respectively, with 11 bases between them. Germline loops: CDR1 MNHEY, CDR2 SMNVEV (reference sequence). The CDR3 here is CASSLVPYGNTEAFF. The CDR3 nucleotides read TGTGCCAGCAGTTTAGTTCCCTACGGGAACACTGAAGCTTTCTTT.

This sequence joins TRBV6-5 and TRBJ2-7; 13 nucleotides line up with TRBD2. This CDR3 comprises 14 residues. From germline, CDR1 is MNHEY and CDR2 SVGAGI. V lost 5 bases, J lost 6 bases, and 4 bases stayed unmatched. The CDR3 here is CASSTSGGAAEQYF. The DNA for the CDR3 is TGTGCCAGCAGTACTAGCGGGGGGGCCGCCGAGCAGTACTTC.

This rearrangement joins TRBV19 to TRBJ2-6; 12 nucleotides agree with TRBD2. Germline-derived CDR1 and CDR2 are LNHDA and SQIVND (reference sequence). V dropped 3 bases and J dropped 2; count of bases not matched to a gene: 2. The CDR3 extends over 17 amino acids. CDR3 DNA sequence: TGTGCCAGTAGTATGACTAGCGGGAGTACTGGGGCCAACGTCCTGACTTTC. This codes for CASSMTSGSTGANVLTF.

The chain is built from TRBV9 and TRBJ2-7; no firm D call. Germline CDR1 and CDR2: SGDLS and YYNGEE. The CDR3 consists of 14 residues. Trimming removed 0 bases from V and 1 base from J, with 8 bases in between. The CDR3 region is CASSVATVSYEQYF. CDR3 nucleotides: TGTGCCAGCAGCGTAGCTACGGTATCCTACGAGCAGTACTTC.

This clone has more than one count but fewer than ten. The chain's CDR3 is CASSQARQVNNEKLFF. CDR3 nucleotides: TGCGCCAGCAGCCAAGCAAGACAGGTTAATAATGAAAAACTGTTTTTT. J is TRBJ1-4 and V is TRBV4-1, with D possibly matching TRBD1 (6 bases). The CDR3 is made up of 16 amino acids. V shed 1 base and J shed 4 bases, with 13 bases lying between them. CDR1 and CDR2 from the germline V gene are MGHRA and YSYEKL.

The V call is TRBV24-1, the J call TRBJ1-1, with 9 bases aligning to TRBD1. The CDR3 extends over 14 amino acids. J lost 11 bases, V lost 0 bases, and 6 bases had no gene match. Germline V gives CDR1 KGHDR, CDR2 SFDVKD. CDR3 sequence reads: CATSDLDRGFGAFF. The CDR3 DNA sequence: TGTGCCACCAGTGATTTGGACAGGGGGTTTGGGGCTTTCTTT.

The table lists this clone with a count of one. J is TRBJ2-3 and V is TRBV19; 8 bases are a match to TRBD2. This CDR3 is 15 amino acids long. V shed 6 bases, J shed 4 bases, and the junction held 9 bases outside the gene matches. Germline CDR1 is LNHDA and CDR2 is SQIVND (reference sequence). Written as DNA, the CDR3 is TGTGCCAGTAGCCCTGGACTAGCAGGGTCAGATACGCAGTATTTT. This sequence encodes CASSPGLAGSDTQYF.

With respect to this clone: The sample has other DNA sequences that encode this CDR3 too. This sequence joins TRBV9 and TRBJ1-1; maybe TRBD1 (5 bases). V was pared by 2 bases and J by 1 base, with 6 bases between. CDR3 length: 13 amino acids. Germline CDR1 SGDLS, CDR2 YYNGEE. The CDR3 reads CASSVQGNTEAFF. DNA of the CDR3: TGTGCCAGCAGCGTCCAGGGGAACACTGAAGCTTTCTTT.

This clone was recorded only once. The CDR3 here is CASSVEDLGNEQFF. CDR3 sequence (DNA): TGTGCCAGCAGTGTGGAGGACCTTGGGAATGAGCAGTTCTTC. The chain joins TRBV2 to TRBJ2-1; a possible D gene is TRBD2 (5 bases). From germline, CDR1 is SNHLY and CDR2 FYNNEI. This CDR3 is 14 amino acids long. The V gene lost 4 bases and the J gene lost 7 bases, with 14 bases spanning the gap.

V and J are TRBV27 and TRBJ1-2; a weak D match, TRBD1 (6 bases). This CDR3 has 13 residues. Trimming shortened V by 0 bases and J by 6 bases, and 8 bases separated the two germline ends. Germline V gene sequence: CDR1 MNHEY, CDR2 SMNVEV (reference sequence). CDR3 region: CASSLSGANGYTF. In DNA form, the CDR3 reads TGTGCCAGCAGTTTATCGGGGGCGAATGGCTACACCTTC.

The chain combines TRBV7-2 with TRBJ2-3, with TRBD2 matching 10 bases. Trimming at V came to 5 bases and at J to 4 bases, leaving 9 bases not matched to a gene. The germline V gene encodes CDR1 SGHTA and CDR2 FQGNSA. This CDR3 has 16 residues. In DNA form, the CDR3 reads TGTGCCAGCAGCGGCGAGCGGGGGGGTTTCCCAGATACGCAGTATTTT. Translation: CASSGERGGFPDTQYF. The variable domain in full, with the rest retrieved from reference TRBV7-2 and TRBJ2-3, is GAGVSQSPSNKVTEKGKDVELRCDPISGHTALYWYRQSLGQGLEFLIYFQGNSAPDKSGLPSDRFSAERTGGSVSTLTIQRTQQEDSAVYLCASSGERGGFPDTQYFGPGTRLTVL.

This clone was detected a few times. V is TRBV27 and J is TRBJ2-2; D ambiguous. From germline, CDR1 is MNHEY and CDR2 SMNVEV (reference sequence). CDR3 size: 13 residues. Trimming cost V 6 bases and J 4 bases, with 9 bases left between them. Here the CDR3 DNA reads TGTGCCAGCAGACTACTCGGCACCGGGGAGCTGTTTTTT. Translated, it gives CASRLLGTGELFF.

The chain employs TRBV20-1 and TRBJ2-6, with TRBD1 as a possible D gene (5 bases). Trimming cost V 3 bases and J 4 bases, with 16 bases left between them. Per germline, CDR1 DFQATT and CDR2 SNEGSKA (reference sequence). This CDR3 has 16 residues. The CDR3: CSASSFQGGGANVLTF. CDR3 DNA sequence: TGCAGTGCTAGTTCCTTCCAGGGTGGCGGGGCCAACGTCCTGACTTTC.

The chain joins TRBV11-2 to TRBJ2-1; 7 bases match TRBD2. Germline V gives CDR1 SGHAT, CDR2 FQNNGV. CDR3 size: 13 residues. The V and J ends lost 0 bases and 9 bases, in that order; junction bases with no gene match: 2. The CDR3 region has the DNA TGTGCCAGCAGCTTAGATTGGGGGGGTGAGCAGTTCTTC. Amino acids: CASSLDWGGEQFF.

The V gene is TRBV9, the J gene TRBJ1-1; D is unresolved. Per the germline V gene, CDR1 is SGDLS and CDR2 is YYNGEE. This CDR3 spans 14 amino acids. V was trimmed by 1 base and J by 2 bases, leaving 9 bases between them. Here the CDR3 DNA reads TGTGCCAGCAGCGTACAGGCAACTAACACTGAAGCTTTCTTT. Protein: CASSVQATNTEAFF.

The CDR3 protein is CASSLGQGAFYGYTF. In DNA form, the CDR3 reads TGTGCCAGCAGTTTGGGACAGGGGGCGTTTTATGGCTACACCTTC. This chain joins TRBV27 and TRBJ1-2, with 12 bases lining up with TRBD1. V shed 3 bases and J 5 bases; nucleotides not matched to a gene: 4. Germline V gene lookup returns CDR1 MNHEY and CDR2 SMNVEV (reference sequence). This CDR3 comprises 15 residues.

The chain joins TRBV5-4 to TRBJ1-2; a weak D match, TRBD1 (5 bases). The V end lost 3 bases, the J end lost 2 bases, and 17 bases lay between the germline ends. The germline gives CDR1 SGHNT, CDR2 YYREEE (reference sequence). The CDR3 covers 16 residues. The CDR3 coding sequence is TGTGCCAGCAGCTCTTGGGGCGGGACGGGGAACTATGGCTACACCTTC. This codes for CASSSWGGTGNYGYTF.